A single sample gave rise to the 18 T cell receptor beta chains below, sequenced in a study of CD8 T cells in ankylosing spondylitis. For these receptors, no antigen is known. Study-wide points: The study identified a TCR beta motif of roughly eight highly homologous variants that appeared characteristic of ankylosing spondylitis blood.

TCRdb re-analysed the 5' RACE reads in MiXCR, keeping a single row per CDR3 protein. The sample lists around 390,000 distinct CDR3 sequences; about 20% were seen once. Sequenced input: blood, either unsorted or a sorted T cell fraction (not recorded which). The receptors were sampled from a male donor with ankylosing spondylitis.

This clonotype has more than one count but fewer than ten. The rearrangement uses TRBV20-1 and TRBJ2-2, with 7 bases lining up with TRBD2. Germline loops: CDR1 DFQATT, CDR2 SNEGSKA (reference sequence). The CDR3 length is 17 residues. J gave up 2 bases and V 3 bases, and 12 bases lay outside the gene matches. The CDR3 here is CSARGPKSGTNTGELFF. DNA of the CDR3: TGCAGTGCTAGGGGGCCCAAAAGCGGGACTAACACCGGGGAGCTGTTTTTT.

J is TRBJ2-7 and V is TRBV11-1; 14 bases are shared with TRBD2. The CDR3 is 17 amino acids. The V gene end was trimmed by 2 bases and the J gene end by 6 bases; junction bases not matched to a gene: 9. Germline lookup yields CDR1 SGHAT and CDR2 FQDESV (reference sequence). This CDR3 is CASSLRQRGLAGVEQYF. CDR3 coding DNA: TGTGCCAGCAGCTTACGACAAAGGGGACTAGCGGGAGTCGAGCAGTACTTC.

The J gene is TRBJ2-5, the V gene TRBV20-1; 7 bases line up with TRBD2. The CDR3 is 13 amino acids. Unmatched junction bases numbered 3, after V lost 1 base and J lost 4 bases. Looked up from germline, CDR1 is DFQATT and CDR2 is SNEGSKA (reference sequence). CDR3 loop: CSARVLAGETQYF. As DNA, the CDR3 is TGCAGTGCTAGAGTGTTAGCGGGAGAGACCCAGTACTTC.

The chain has TRBV7-2 and TRBJ2-3; unclear D gene. The V gene's germline CDR1 is SGHTA and CDR2 FQGNSA. V lost 4 bases, J lost 4 bases, and 12 bases lay in between. The CDR3 extends over 14 amino acids. The CDR3 bases are TGTGCCAGCAGCTGGTCTGGTGGAGCAGATACGCAGTATTTT. Translating gives CASSWSGGADTQYF.

This clonotype was seen only a few times. J is TRBJ2-6 and V is TRBV3-1; the D call may be TRBD1 or TRBD2 (6 bases each). Germline V CDR1 and CDR2: LGHDT, YNNKEL (reference sequence). CDR3 length: 15 amino acids. Deletions cut 4 bases from V and 1 base from J, with 8 bases between. The CDR3 is CASSRGTSGANVLTF. CDR3 coding DNA: TGTGCCAGCAGCCGCGGGACATCTGGGGCCAACGTCCTGACTTTC.

The chain uses TRBV24-1 and TRBJ2-1; D perhaps matches TRBD2 (6 bases). Trimming removed 4 bases at V and 3 bases at J, with 9 bases between. Germline-derived CDR1 and CDR2 are KGHDR and SFDVKD. CDR3 length: 14 residues. The CDR3 spells CATSESSGYNEQFF. The CDR3 DNA reads as TGTGCCACCAGTGAGAGTAGCGGCTACAATGAGCAGTTCTTC.

The rearrangement joins TRBV10-3 to TRBJ2-1; D remains ambiguous. CDR1 and CDR2 from the germline V gene are ENHRY and SYGVKD. The V end lost 11 bases, the J end lost 7 bases, and 3 bases lay between the germline ends. This CDR3 contains 8 residues. The CDR3, as DNA: TGTGCCGGGAATGAGCAGTTCTTC. This gives the protein CAGNEQFF.

This clonotype has more than one count but fewer than ten. The gene calls are TRBV4-1 and TRBJ1-4, with 9 bases aligning to TRBD1. CDR1 is MGHRA and CDR2 is YSYEKL in the germline V gene. The CDR3 spans 16 residues. V dropped 3 bases and J dropped 8; count of bases not matched to a gene: 10. The CDR3 loop reads CASSQGRGQGREKLFF. Here the CDR3 DNA reads TGCGCCAGCAGCCAGGGAAGGGGACAGGGTCGAGAAAAACTGTTTTTT.

The chain employs TRBV24-1 and TRBJ2-5, with 9 bases fitting TRBD2. There are 13 residues in the CDR3. The J segment lost 4 bases and the V segment lost 4 bases, leaving 0 bases of the junction unmatched. Germline V gene lookup returns CDR1 KGHDR and CDR2 SFDVKD. The CDR3 nucleotides read TGTGCCACCAGTGAAGCGGGAGGAGAGACCCAGTACTTC. Translated: CATSEAGGETQYF.

This clonotype was seen a handful of times. This CDR3 reads CASSPPAEGTEAFF. The CDR3 DNA reads TGTGCCAGCTCACCACCGGCCGAGGGCACTGAAGCTTTCTTT. The rearrangement uses TRBV18 and TRBJ1-1, with unresolved D. The V end was cut by 0 bases, the J end by 4 bases, with 9 bases between. The germline CDR1 and CDR2 sequences are KGHSH and LQKENI. This CDR3 has 14 amino acids.

This clonotype has only a few counts. The gene calls are TRBV20-1 and TRBJ2-7, with D possibly matching TRBD2 (5 bases). Germline CDR1 is DFQATT and CDR2 is SNEGSKA (reference sequence). V lost 3 bases and J lost 1, with 10 bases in between. The CDR3 loop spans 13 amino acids. The CDR3 reads CSASGEYSYEQYF. The CDR3 DNA follows: TGCAGTGCTAGCGGGGAATATTCCTACGAGCAGTACTTC.

A few counts support this clonotype. The rearrangement joins TRBV5-1 to TRBJ2-5; perhaps TRBD1 as D (5 bases). The CDR3 covers 14 residues. Trimming cost V 0 bases and J 4 bases, with 10 bases left between them. The germline V gene encodes CDR1 SGHRS and CDR2 YFSETQ. Written as DNA, the CDR3 is TGCGCCAGCAGCTTGGAGGGGTCCATAGAGACCCAGTACTTC. Its protein product is CASSLEGSIETQYF.

V gene TRBV20-1 combines with J gene TRBJ2-3; TRBD2 is a possible D gene (6 bases). The CDR3 totals 15 residues. Germline CDR1 and CDR2: DFQATT and SNEGSKA (reference sequence). The V end lost 6 bases, the J end lost 0 bases, and 16 bases lay between the germline ends. The CDR3 DNA follows: TGCAGTGCGACCGGGGGTCGGGGTAGCACAGATACGCAGTATTTT. Translation: CSATGGRGSTDTQYF.

The sample holds one count of this clonotype. CDR3 in DNA: TGTGCCAGCAGTCCCTCCCCGGTGGGCACAGATACGCAGTATTTT. Its translation is CASSPSPVGTDTQYF. V usage is TRBV12-3 or TRBV12-4 and J usage is TRBJ2-3; D is unclear. This CDR3 comprises 15 residues. V gave up 5 bases and J gave up 1 base, with 13 bases separating them.

This chain uses TRBV5-1 with TRBJ2-2; possibly TRBD2 for D (6 bases). The germline CDR1 and CDR2 sequences are SGHRS and YFSETQ. This CDR3 region has 14 residues. V was trimmed by 3 bases and J by 4 bases, leaving 10 bases between them. CDR3 bases: TGCGCCAGCAGCTGGGGGGTCGGCACCGGGGAGCTGTTTTTT. This translates into CASSWGVGTGELFF.

This clonotype was found a few times. The chain combines TRBV29-1 with TRBJ2-1; 10 nucleotides agree with TRBD2. The CDR3 spans 14 residues. Germline V CDR1 and CDR2: SQVTM, ANQGSEA. V trimming: 6 bases; J trimming: 6 bases; junction bases outside the gene matches: 8. The CDR3 loop is CSVSGTSAPNEQFF. The CDR3 DNA reads TGCAGCGTGTCGGGGACTAGCGCCCCCAATGAGCAGTTCTTC.

This clonotype was picked up a small number of times. J is TRBJ2-1 and V is TRBV11-3; weak D call: TRBD2 (6 bases). V was trimmed by 0 bases and J by 0 bases, leaving 6 bases between them. The CDR3 contains 15 residues. Per germline, CDR1 SGHNT and CDR2 YENEEA. The CDR3 nucleotides are TGTGCCAGCAGCTTAGAGACTAGCTCCTACAATGAGCAGTTCTTC. This gives the protein CASSLETSSYNEQFF. Full variable domain (outside the CDR3, taken from reference TRBV11-3 and TRBJ2-1): EAGVVQSPRYKIIEKKQPVAFWCNPISGHNTLYWYLQNLGQGPELLIRYENEEAVDDSQLPKDRFSAERLKGVDSTLKIQPAELGDSAVYLCASSLETSSYNEQFFGPGTRLTVL.

This chain links TRBV18 with TRBJ2-5, with TRBD1 identical over 7 bases. CDR1 and CDR2 (germline): KGHSH, LQKENI. The CDR3 is 16 residues long. Trimming cost V 4 bases and J 5 bases; bases outside gene matches: 13. The CDR3 loop reads CASSQRQGTFSETQYF. The CDR3, as DNA: TGTGCCAGCTCACAAAGACAGGGAACTTTTTCGGAGACCCAGTACTTC.